This TCR beta chain stems from a study of blood T cell repertoires in COVID-19 (dated by TCRdb to the early 2020s). Context from the whole study: Samples from collaborators originated in the United States, Italy and Spain and spanned both the acute and convalescent phases of COVID-19. The dataset comprised deeply sampled blood TCRbeta repertoires from subjects exposed to, actively infected with, or recovered from COVID-19. Where HLA class I and class II types were available, the types were taken from metadata supplied by the sample provider, not from assay-based typing. Samples came from the ongoing ImmuneRACE study (first 160 participants) plus 1,254 subjects from 6 global collaborators. The repertoires were released in a freely available public database meant as a resource for research on the immune response to SARS-CoV-2. The sample metadata nearly always contained a de-identified subject ID, COVID-19 status, age in years and sex. The prospective study material was composed of cDNA or gDNA derived from T cells, B-cell-depleted T cells, or PBMCs. Summary of the overall study and its limitations: The amount of clinical and demographic metadata varied by source and participant and was provided uncurated.

Collaborating institutions collected whole blood in K2EDTA tubes following their own protocols. For TCRbeta analysis, collaborator samples were shipped as frozen whole blood, as isolated PBMCs, or as DNA extracted from either sample type. TCRbeta CDR3 regions were amplified from genomic DNA using the immunoSEQ Assay, a bias-controlled multiplex PCR. The paper's data handling went like this. Within the assay, amplification of reference gene primers was used to estimate how many nucleated cells each sample contained. Sequence reads were collapsed and filtered to measure the absolute abundance of every unique TCRbeta CDR3 rearrangement. Productive Simpson clonality was computed per sample as the square root of Simpson's diversity index over productive rearrangements. As stored in TCRdb, this immuneACCESS dataset retains in-frame rearrangements with V and J assigned. A fraction of the clones does not appear; measured against another copy, unresolved V genes explain less than half of the discrepancy, and the remainder lacks a known reason. V, J and clone size reflect that table, while D and trimming were determined from the DNA. The sample table shows about 130,000 clones, and 60% to 75% are seen once. The top ten constitute about 1.9% of the sample.

In regard to this clone: Its recognized antigen is unknown. Base-call qualities are not available, and no considerably larger clone is one nucleotide away.

The germline V gene specifies MDHEN as CDR1 and SYDVKM as CDR2. After removal of 5 bases from V and 2 bases from J, the junction retains 12 bases not matched to a gene. The CDR3 measures 16 amino acids from cysteine to phenylalanine. The DNA shown is the 48-base CDR3, in frame from base 1. The receptor was isolated from a woman aged 70-85 years with acute or convalescent COVID-19. The chain is encoded by TRBV28 joined to TRBJ2-7; a stretch of 7 junction bases matches TRBD1. Sequenced sample: peripheral blood. CDR3 protein: CASSRLPGTVAYEQYF. The DNA is as follows: TGTGCCAGCAGTCGCCTTCCCGGGACAGTCGCCTACGAGCAGTACTTC.